The 5 T cell receptor beta chains presented below share a single source sample, sequenced in a study of blood T cell repertoires in COVID-19. Clones were read by immunoSEQ multiplex PCR, and TCRdb kept only the in-frame ones, dropping some. The data contain approximately 140,000 clones, 86% of them singletons. The sequencing input was peripheral blood. The source of these receptors is a woman aged 55-70 years with acute or convalescent COVID-19.

The chain links TRBV7-6 to TRBJ2-1, with D uncertain. The CDR3 runs to 15 residues. The V end lost 8 bases, the J end lost 5 bases, and 19 bases lay between the germline ends. From germline, CDR1 is SGHVS and CDR2 FNYEAQ. CDR3 sequence (DNA): TGTGCCAGCGCTACTTCGCGGAGTACCCACAATGAGCAGTTCTTC. This codes for CASATSRSTHNEQFF.

V usage is TRBV28 and J usage is TRBJ1-4; 8 bases map to TRBD1. The CDR3 contains 15 residues. Per the germline V gene, CDR1 is MDHEN and CDR2 is SYDVKM. The V segment lost 2 bases and the J segment 2 bases; nucleotides outside the gene matches: 1. The CDR3 coding sequence is TGTGCCAGCAGTTTACAGGGGGCGACTAATGAAAAACTGTTTTTT. This translates into CASSLQGATNEKLFF.

The gene calls are TRBV15 and TRBJ1-1, with TRBD1 matching over 8 bases. The junction had 5 bases not matched to a gene; V was cut back by 0 bases and J by 5 bases. This CDR3 is 15 amino acids long. Germline CDR1 and CDR2: LNHNV and YYDKDF (reference sequence). The CDR3 region has the DNA TGTGCCACCAGCAGAGATTTAACAGGGGGGACTGAAGCTTTCTTT. It translates to CATSRDLTGGTEAFF.

DNA of the CDR3: TGTGCCAGCAGCTTAAATGACAGGGGGCGCAGTTTGGGCTATGGCTACACCTTC. Residues: CASSLNDRGRSLGYGYTF. The chain links TRBV7-9 to TRBJ1-2, with 10 bases aligning to TRBD1. CDR3 length equals 18 residues. Germline values: CDR1 SEHNR, CDR2 FQNEAQ (reference sequence). Trimming cost V 2 bases and J 4 bases; bases outside gene matches: 13.

The rearrangement joins TRBV24-1 to TRBJ2-2, with 7 bases fitting TRBD1. The CDR3 has 18 residues. Germline CDR1 is KGHDR and CDR2 is SFDVKD. Trimming cost V 3 bases and J 3 bases; bases outside gene matches: 12. The CDR3: CATSDPYSRGWYTGELFF. The CDR3 coding sequence is TGTGCCACCAGTGATCCATACTCCAGGGGGTGGTACACCGGGGAGCTGTTTTTT.